This T cell receptor (beta chain) emerged from a study of CD8+CD57+ T cells in acquired aplastic anemia. For the study at large: The DNA of sorted CD4+ and CD8+ cells averaged around 3.2 ug. Study findings and constraints: Found in both controls and patients were approximately 31 CD8+ CDR3 sequences.

Whoever was chosen for sequencing had shown CD8+CD57+ cell expansion by flow cytometry. Every patient was diagnosed with severe acquired aplastic anemia. Investigators profiled TCR beta VDJ and CDR3 from genomic DNA template. TCRdb used MiXCR to reprocess the reads, holding one entry per CDR3 protein. The repertoire consists of around 220,000 distinct CDR3 sequences, with roughly 53% occurring once and the leading ten covering around 20%. A remark on this clonotype: What it binds is not known.

Germline V lookup: CDR1 MGHDK, CDR2 SYGVNS. V shed 1 base and J shed 7 bases, with 8 bases lying between them. This CDR3 comprises 14 residues. J is TRBJ1-6 and V is TRBV25-1; maybe TRBD1 (5 bases). The sample taken for sequencing was sorted CD4+, CD8+, or CD8+CD57+ T cells (not recorded which) from PBMCs. The TCR comes from a human donor with aplastic anemia. CDR3 loop: CASSELGVNSPLHF. The CDR3, as DNA: TGTGCCAGCAGTGAATTGGGGGTAAATTCACCCCTCCACTTT.